This T cell receptor beta chain is drawn from a study of T cells in Graves' hyperthyroidism and ophthalmopathy. V gave up 3 bases and J gave up 4 bases, with 15 bases separating them. This CDR3 has 15 amino acids. CDR1 MDHEN and CDR2 SYDVKM come from the germline V gene. Ophthalmopathy cases scored 3 or more on the Clinical Activity Score and 4 or more on NOSPECS grade, with duration below 3 months. Exclusion of a patient resulted from uncontrolled infection, other autoimmune disease, pregnancy or lactation. Diagnoses rested on clinical symptoms, serum thyroxine and TRAb, thyroid ultrasound and orbital computed tomography. TCR beta CDR3 sequences were amplified from RNA transcripts. RT-PCR in the first round (using the HTBI primer set) targeted the TCR CDR3. Using its own MiXCR run on the multiplex PCR reads, TCRdb lists one record per CDR3 protein. The table includes a few hundred thousand distinct CDR3 sequences, roughly 19% detected once.

In its sample, this clonotype was seen many times. Its specificity is unknown. Study observations and caveats: Ophthalmopathy was identified by the model a median approximately six months ahead of onset.

Sequencing was carried out using blood. This sequence joins TRBV28 and TRBJ2-5, with D possibly called TRBD1 or TRBD2 (5 bases each). The sequence came from a man in his forties or fifties with Graves' ophthalmopathy. CDR3 coding DNA: TGTGCCAGCAGTTTCGGGACCGAATCACCAGAGACCCAGTACTTC. It encodes CASSFGTESPETQYF.